This TCR beta chain derives from a study of OX40 agonist ivuxolimab in advanced cancers. At the level of the study: The eligibility criteria allowed prior anti-PD-1, anti-PD-L1 or anti-CTLA-4 therapy, and around 40% had some. Study-wide results and caveats: Among expanded peripheral T cells, antigen specificity went undetermined.

The assay was immunoSEQ multiplex PCR, and TCRdb's table has in-frame clones only and misses some. The repertoire holds some 67,000 clones, with approximately 81% as singletons. CDR3 size: 17 residues. V dropped 1 base and J dropped 4 bases, with 18 bases sitting between them. CDR1 and CDR2 (germline): MNHNS, SASEGT. Points on this clone: The antigen is not known.

Sample: CD4+ or CD8+ T cells sorted from blood, taken in a trial of the OX40 agonist ivuxolimab. The chain recombines TRBV6-1 with TRBJ2-3; possibly TRBD2 for D (5 bases). The receptor was derived from an adult with an advanced solid tumor such as melanoma, head and neck, liver or kidney cancer. For the CDR3, the DNA is TGTGCCAGCAGTGAAGGAAGGAGCGGTTTAGGAGCAGATACGCAGTATTTT. Its protein is CASSEGRSGLGADTQYF.